The source of this T cell receptor beta chain is a study of blood T cell repertoires in COVID-19. About the study: The analysed material was cDNA or gDNA that came from T cells, B-cell-depleted T cells, or PBMCs.

CDR1 is KGHDR and CDR2 is SFDVKD in the germline V gene. The V end lost 8 bases, the J end lost 6 bases, and 9 bases lay between the germline ends. The CDR3 sequence is 11 residues long. Assay used: immunoSEQ multiplex PCR; TCRdb lists only in-frame clones, some missing. Among under 250,000 clones listed, approximately 88% were seen once. This chain links TRBV24-1 with TRBJ1-2; TRBD1 might be the D (6 bases). The sequence derives from a middle-aged man with acute or convalescent COVID-19. The sample consisted of peripheral blood. CDR3 residues: CATNRVDGYTF. The CDR3 bases are TGTGCCACCAACAGGGTCGATGGCTACACCTTC.